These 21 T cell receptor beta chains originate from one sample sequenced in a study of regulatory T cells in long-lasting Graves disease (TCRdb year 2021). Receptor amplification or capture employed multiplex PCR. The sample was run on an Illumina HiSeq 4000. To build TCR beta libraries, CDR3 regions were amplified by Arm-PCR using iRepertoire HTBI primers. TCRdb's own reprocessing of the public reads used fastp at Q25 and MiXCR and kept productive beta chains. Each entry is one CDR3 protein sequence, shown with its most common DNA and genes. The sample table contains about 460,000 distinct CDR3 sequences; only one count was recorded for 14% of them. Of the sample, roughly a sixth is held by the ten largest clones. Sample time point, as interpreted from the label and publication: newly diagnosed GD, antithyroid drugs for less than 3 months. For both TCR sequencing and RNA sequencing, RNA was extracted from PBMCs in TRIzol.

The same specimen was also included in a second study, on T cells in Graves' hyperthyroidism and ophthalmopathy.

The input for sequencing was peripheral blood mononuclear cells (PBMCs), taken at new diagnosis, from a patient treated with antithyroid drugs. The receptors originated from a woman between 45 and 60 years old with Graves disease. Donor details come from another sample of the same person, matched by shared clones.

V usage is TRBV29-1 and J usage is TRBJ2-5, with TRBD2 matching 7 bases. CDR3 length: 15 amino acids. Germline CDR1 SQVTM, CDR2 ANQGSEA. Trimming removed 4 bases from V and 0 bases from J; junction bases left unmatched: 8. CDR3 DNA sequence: TGCAGCGTTGTCCCGAGCGGGACCCACCAAGAGACCCAGTACTTC. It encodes CSVVPSGTHQETQYF.

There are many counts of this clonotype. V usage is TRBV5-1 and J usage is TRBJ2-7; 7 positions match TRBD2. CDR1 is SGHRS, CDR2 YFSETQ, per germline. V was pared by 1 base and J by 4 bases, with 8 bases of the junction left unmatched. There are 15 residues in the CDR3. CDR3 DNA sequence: TGCGCCAGCAGCTTGTCAGCGGGACCACTTTACGAGCAGTACTTC. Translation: CASSLSAGPLYEQYF.

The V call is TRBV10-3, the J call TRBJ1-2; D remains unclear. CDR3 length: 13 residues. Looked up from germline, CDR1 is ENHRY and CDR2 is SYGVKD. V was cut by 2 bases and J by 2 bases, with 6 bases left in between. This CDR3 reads CAISEKQNYGYTF. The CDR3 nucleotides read TGTGCCATCAGTGAGAAACAGAACTATGGCTACACCTTC.

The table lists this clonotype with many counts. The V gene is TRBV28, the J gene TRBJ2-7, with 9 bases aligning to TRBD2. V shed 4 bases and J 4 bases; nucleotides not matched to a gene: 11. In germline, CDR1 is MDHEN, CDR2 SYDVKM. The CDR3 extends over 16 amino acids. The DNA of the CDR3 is TGTGCCAGCAGTTCTCGCTTTAGCGGGAGTCAATACGAGCAGTACTTC. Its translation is CASSSRFSGSQYEQYF. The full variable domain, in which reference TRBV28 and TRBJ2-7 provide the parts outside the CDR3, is DVKVTQSSRYLVKRTGEKVFLECVQDMDHENMFWYRQDPGLGLRLIYFSYDVKMKEKGDIPEGYSVSREKKERFSLILESASTNQTSMYLCASSSRFSGSQYEQYFGPGTRLTVT.

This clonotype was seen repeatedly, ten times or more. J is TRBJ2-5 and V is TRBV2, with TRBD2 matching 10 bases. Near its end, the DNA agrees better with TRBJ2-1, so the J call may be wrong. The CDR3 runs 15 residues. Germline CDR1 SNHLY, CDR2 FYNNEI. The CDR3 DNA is TGTGCCAGCAGTGAGTTGGGACTAGCGATCAATGAGCAGTTCTTC. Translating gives CASSELGLAINEQFF.

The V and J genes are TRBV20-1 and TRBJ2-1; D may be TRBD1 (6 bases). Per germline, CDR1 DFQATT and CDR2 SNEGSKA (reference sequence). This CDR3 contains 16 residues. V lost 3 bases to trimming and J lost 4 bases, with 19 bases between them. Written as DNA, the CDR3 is TGCAGTGCTAGGCCTTTCGACAGGCAACTATACAATGAGCAGTTCTTC. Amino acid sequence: CSARPFDRQLYNEQFF.

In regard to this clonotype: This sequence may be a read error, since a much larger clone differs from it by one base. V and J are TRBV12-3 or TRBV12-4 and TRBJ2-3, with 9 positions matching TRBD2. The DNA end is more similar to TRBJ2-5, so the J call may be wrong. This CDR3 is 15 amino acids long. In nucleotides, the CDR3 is TGTGCCAGCAGTTTTGTAGCGGGAGATGGAGTGACCCAGTACTTC. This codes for CASSFVAGDGVTQYF.

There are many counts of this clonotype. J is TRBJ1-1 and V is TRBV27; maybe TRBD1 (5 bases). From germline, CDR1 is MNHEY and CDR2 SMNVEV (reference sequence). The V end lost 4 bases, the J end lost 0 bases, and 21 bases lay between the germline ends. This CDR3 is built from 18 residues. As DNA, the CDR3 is TGTGCCAGCAGTTCAGCCAGTTGGGGCGGCCTAATGAACACTGAAGCTTTCTTT. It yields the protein CASSSASWGGLMNTEAFF.

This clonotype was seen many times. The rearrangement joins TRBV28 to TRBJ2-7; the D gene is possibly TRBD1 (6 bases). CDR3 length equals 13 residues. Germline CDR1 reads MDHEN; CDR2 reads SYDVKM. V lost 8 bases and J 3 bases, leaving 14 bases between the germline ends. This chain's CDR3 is CASAPGQIYEQYF. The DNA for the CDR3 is TGTGCCAGCGCCCCTGGACAGATCTACGAGCAGTACTTC. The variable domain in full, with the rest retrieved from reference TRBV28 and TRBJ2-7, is DVKVTQSSRYLVKRTGEKVFLECVQDMDHENMFWYRQDPGLGLRLIYFSYDVKMKEKGDIPEGYSVSREKKERFSLILESASTNQTSMYLCASAPGQIYEQYFGPGTRLTVT.

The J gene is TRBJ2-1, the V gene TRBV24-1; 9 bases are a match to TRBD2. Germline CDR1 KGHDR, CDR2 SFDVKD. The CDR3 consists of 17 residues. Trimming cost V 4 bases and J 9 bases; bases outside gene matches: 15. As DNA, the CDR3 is TGTGCCACCAGTGACGCATCAGGCGGGAGGGCCAAAGGTGAGCAGTTCTTC. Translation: CATSDASGGRAKGEQFF.

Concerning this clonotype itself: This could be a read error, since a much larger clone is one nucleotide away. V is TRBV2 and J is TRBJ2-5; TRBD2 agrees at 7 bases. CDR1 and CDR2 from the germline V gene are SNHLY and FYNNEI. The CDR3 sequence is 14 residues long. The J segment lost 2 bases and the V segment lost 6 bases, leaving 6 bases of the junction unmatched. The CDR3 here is CASRRPAGQETQYF. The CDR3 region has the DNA TGTGCCAGCAGGCGGCCAGCGGGACAAGAGACCCAGTACTTC.

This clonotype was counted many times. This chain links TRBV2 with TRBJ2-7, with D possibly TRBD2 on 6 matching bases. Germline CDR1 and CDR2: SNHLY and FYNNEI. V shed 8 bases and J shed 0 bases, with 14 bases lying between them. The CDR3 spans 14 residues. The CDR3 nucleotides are TGTGCCAGCTCCCCGGGGGAGGTCTCCTACGAGCAGTACTTC. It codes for CASSPGEVSYEQYF.

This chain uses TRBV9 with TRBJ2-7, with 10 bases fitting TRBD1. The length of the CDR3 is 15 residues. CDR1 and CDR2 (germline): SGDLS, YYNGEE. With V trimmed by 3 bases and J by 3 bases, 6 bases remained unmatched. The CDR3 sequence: CASSAGTGVVYEQYF. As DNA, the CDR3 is TGTGCCAGCAGCGCTGGGACAGGGGTAGTCTACGAGCAGTACTTC.

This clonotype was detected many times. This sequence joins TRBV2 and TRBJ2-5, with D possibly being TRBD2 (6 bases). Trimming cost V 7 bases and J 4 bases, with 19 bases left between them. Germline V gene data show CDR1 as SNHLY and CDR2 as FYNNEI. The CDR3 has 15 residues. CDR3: CASKGYSGRVETQYF. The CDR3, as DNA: TGTGCCAGCAAGGGGTACAGCGGGCGTGTAGAGACCCAGTACTTC.

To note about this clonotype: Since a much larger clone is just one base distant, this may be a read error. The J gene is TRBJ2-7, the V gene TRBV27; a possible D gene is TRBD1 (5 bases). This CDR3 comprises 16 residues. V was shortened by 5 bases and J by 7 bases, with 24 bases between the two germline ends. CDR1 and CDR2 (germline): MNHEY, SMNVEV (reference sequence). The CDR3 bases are TGTGCCAGCAGTCCCCAGTGGGGCCGTAGGAACGTTGAGCAGTACTTC. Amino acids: CASSPQWGRRNVEQYF.

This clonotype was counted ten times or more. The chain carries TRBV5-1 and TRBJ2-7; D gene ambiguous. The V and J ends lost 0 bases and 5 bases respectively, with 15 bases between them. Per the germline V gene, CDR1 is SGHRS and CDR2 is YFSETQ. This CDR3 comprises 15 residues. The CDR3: CASSLGRGTTNEQYF. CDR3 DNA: TGCGCCAGCAGCTTGGGGCGCGGTACTACTAACGAGCAGTACTTC.

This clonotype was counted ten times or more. Here the CDR3 DNA reads TGTGCCAGCAGGGTAGCGGGAGCCGGGGAGCTGTTTTTT. As protein: CASRVAGAGELFF. The chain is built from TRBV12-3 or TRBV12-4 and TRBJ2-2; TRBD2 matches 9 bases. CDR3 length: 13 amino acids. V trimming: 6 bases; J trimming: 6 bases; junction bases outside the gene matches: 2.

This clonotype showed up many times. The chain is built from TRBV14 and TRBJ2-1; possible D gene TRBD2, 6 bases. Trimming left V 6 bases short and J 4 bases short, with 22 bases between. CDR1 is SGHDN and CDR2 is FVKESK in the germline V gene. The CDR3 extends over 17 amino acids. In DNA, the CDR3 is TGTGCCAGCAGTACCTTCCGGGACTTCCGATTGTACAATGAGCAGTTCTTC. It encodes CASSTFRDFRLYNEQFF. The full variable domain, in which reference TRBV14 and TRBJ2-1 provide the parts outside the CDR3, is EAGVTQFPSHSVIEKGQTVTLRCDPISGHDNLYWYRRVMGKEIKFLLHFVKESKQDESGMPNNRFLAERTGGTYSTLKVQPAELEDSGVYFCASSTFRDFRLYNEQFFGPGTRLTVL.

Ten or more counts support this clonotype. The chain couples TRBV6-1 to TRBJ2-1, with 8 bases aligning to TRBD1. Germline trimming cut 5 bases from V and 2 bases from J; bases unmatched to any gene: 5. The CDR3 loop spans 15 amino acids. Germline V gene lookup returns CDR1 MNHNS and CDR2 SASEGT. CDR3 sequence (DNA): TGTGCCAGCAGTCAACGGACAGGGCCCTACAATGAGCAGTTCTTC. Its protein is CASSQRTGPYNEQFF.

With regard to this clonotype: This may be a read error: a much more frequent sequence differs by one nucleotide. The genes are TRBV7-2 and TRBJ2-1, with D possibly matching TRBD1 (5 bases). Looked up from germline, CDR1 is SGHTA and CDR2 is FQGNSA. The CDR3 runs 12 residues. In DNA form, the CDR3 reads TGTGCCAGCAGCGGGGCTAGGGCTGAGCGGTTCTTC. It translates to CASSGARAERFF.

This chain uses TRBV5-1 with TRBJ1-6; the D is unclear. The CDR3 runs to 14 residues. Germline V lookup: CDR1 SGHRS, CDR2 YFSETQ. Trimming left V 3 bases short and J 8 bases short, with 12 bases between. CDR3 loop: CASSSGSMDSPLHF. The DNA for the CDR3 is TGCGCCAGCAGCTCCGGGAGTATGGATTCACCCCTCCACTTT.